This T cell receptor (beta chain) was recorded in a study of blood T cells in healthy people across ages. General study points: Those diversity estimates obtained from one million T cells were thought to be underestimates.

This clonotype was counted only a few times. Its antigen is unknown. The V end lost 0 bases, the J end lost 0 bases, and 10 bases lay between the germline ends. CDR3 length: 15 amino acids. Germline CDR1 reads SGHDT; CDR2 reads YYEEEE. The use of a sample-barcoded 5' primer and a J-beta primer mix characterized a second PCR of about 7 to 12 cycles. Each CDR3 protein is one row after TCRdb ran MiXCR on the 5' RACE reads. The table has fewer than 1,200,000 distinct CDR3 sequences, less than 25% seen once. These data were also reused for a study on T cells of mothers and their children.

V is TRBV5-6 and J is TRBJ2-7; D perhaps matches TRBD2 (6 bases). This sequence was found in a girl aged 2 to 9 in good health. The sequenced sample consisted of blood. The DNA for the CDR3 is TGTGCCAGCAGCTTGGGTTTCGGGGGCTCCTACGAGCAGTACTTC. Protein product: CASSLGFGGSYEQYF.